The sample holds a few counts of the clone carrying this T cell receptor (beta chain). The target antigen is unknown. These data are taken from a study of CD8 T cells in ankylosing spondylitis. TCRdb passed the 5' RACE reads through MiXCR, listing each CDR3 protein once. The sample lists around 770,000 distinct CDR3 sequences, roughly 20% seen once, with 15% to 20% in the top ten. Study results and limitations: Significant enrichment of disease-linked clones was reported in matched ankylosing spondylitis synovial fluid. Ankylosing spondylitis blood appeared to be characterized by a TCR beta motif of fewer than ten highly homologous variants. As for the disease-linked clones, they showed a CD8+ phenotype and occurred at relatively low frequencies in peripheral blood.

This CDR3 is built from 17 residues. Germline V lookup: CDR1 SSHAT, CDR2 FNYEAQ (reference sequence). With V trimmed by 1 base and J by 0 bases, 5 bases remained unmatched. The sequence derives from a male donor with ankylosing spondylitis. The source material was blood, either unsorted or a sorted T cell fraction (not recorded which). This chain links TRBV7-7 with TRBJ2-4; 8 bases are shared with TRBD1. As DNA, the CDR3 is TGTGCCAGCAGCTTAGAGGCAGGGGGCCTAGCCAAAAACATTCAGTACTTC. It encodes CASSLEAGGLAKNIQYF.